Listed below are T cell receptor beta chains from one sample, sequenced in a study of a mutant IDH1 vaccine in newly diagnosed glioma. Some clones are missing from TCRdb's copy, which holds only in-frame ones; the method was immunoSEQ multiplex PCR. This sample carries about 47,000 clones, about 88% of them seen once, and the ten largest clones take 5% to 7%. No cognate antigen is known for these TCRs. Sequencing was performed on PBMCs, taken from a glioma patient whose treatment included an IDH1 peptide vaccine. The receptors come from a woman in her forties with glioma. Both conserved end residues are part of each CDR3. The order of the fields is CDR3 protein, CDR3 DNA, V gene, J gene, CDR3 length, D gene, clone size. D genes are given only for firm matches. Not every row has a clone size; where given, it reads once, few, many or a size class.

CDR3: CASRMQGSANTEAFF
DNA: TGTGCCAGCAGGATGCAGGGGTCGGCGAACACTGAAGCTTTCTTT
V: TRBV5-5
J: TRBJ1-1
length: 15
D: NA
size: NA

CDR3: CASSQTQGRGTGELFF
DNA: TGCGCCAGCAGCCAAACACAGGGAAGGGGGACCGGGGAGCTGTTTTTT
V: TRBV4-1
J: TRBJ2-2
length: 16
D: NA
size: once

CDR3: CASSRPGAGEGADTQYF
DNA: TGTGCCAGCAGCCGCCCTGGTGCGGGAGAAGGGGCAGATACGCAGTATTTT
V: TRBV7-8
J: TRBJ2-3
length: 17
D: TRBD2
size: NA

CDR3: CASSSASKQPYEQYF
DNA: TGTGCCAGCAGCTCAGCTAGTAAGCAACCCTACGAGCAGTACTTC
V: TRBV5-4
J: TRBJ2-7
length: 15
D: NA
size: NA

CDR3: CASSLSRTNYGYTF
DNA: TGTGCCAGCAGTTTGTCCCGTACTAACTATGGCTACACCTTC
V: TRBV27
J: TRBJ1-2
length: 14
D: NA
size: NA

CDR3: CASSPRDTETQYF
DNA: TGTGCCAGTAGTCCGCGGGACACGGAGACGCAGTATTTT
V: TRBV19
J: TRBJ2-3
length: 13
D: NA
size: NA

CDR3: CASSPRTGSSYEQYF
DNA: TGTGCCAGCAGCCCGAGGACAGGGTCCTCATACGAGCAGTACTTC
V: TRBV5-6
J: TRBJ2-7
length: 15
D: TRBD1
size: NA

CDR3: CSASLGQSYNEQFF
DNA: TGCAGCGCTTCATTGGGGCAGTCCTACAATGAGCAGTTCTTC
V: TRBV29-1
J: TRBJ2-1
length: 14
D: NA
size: NA

CDR3: CASSNPTGHEQFF
DNA: TGTGCCAGCAGCAACCCGACAGGGCACGAGCAGTTCTTC
V: TRBV7-9
J: TRBJ2-1
length: 13
D: TRBD1
size: once

CDR3: CASSVSGGASSGANVLTF
DNA: TGTGCCAGCAGCGTTAGCGGGGGGGCCTCTTCTGGGGCCAACGTCCTGACTTTC
V: TRBV5-5
J: TRBJ2-6
length: 18
D: TRBD2
size: NA

CDR3: CASSLTGQMSTDTQYF
DNA: TGTGCCAGCAGCTTAACGGGACAAATGAGCACAGATACGCAGTATTTT
V: TRBV7-9
J: TRBJ2-3
length: 16
D: NA
size: NA

CDR3: CASSLQDRDEQFF
DNA: TGTGCCAGCAGCCTCCAGGACAGGGATGAGCAGTTCTTC
V: TRBV6-5
J: TRBJ2-1
length: 13
D: TRBD1
size: NA

CDR3: CASSLEVFSTGELFF
DNA: TGTGCCAGCAGCTTAGAGGTTTTCTCCACCGGGGAGCTGTTTTTT
V: TRBV11-2
J: TRBJ2-2
length: 15
D: NA
size: NA

CDR3: CASSDGTTGDEQYF
DNA: TGTGCCAGCAGCGACGGGACAACCGGCGACGAGCAGTACTTC
V: TRBV9
J: TRBJ2-7
length: 14
D: NA
size: NA

CDR3: CASSLDGGETYNEQFF
DNA: TGTGCCAGCAGCTTAGACGGGGGGGAAACTTACAATGAGCAGTTCTTC
V: TRBV7-8
J: TRBJ2-1
length: 16
D: TRBD2
size: once

CDR3: CASSSGTGLYEQYF
DNA: TGTGCCAGCAGCTCCGGGACAGGGTTATACGAGCAGTACTTC
V: TRBV7-2
J: TRBJ2-7
length: 14
D: TRBD1
size: NA

CDR3: CASSSSGASNQPQHF
DNA: TGTGCCAGCAGTTCGTCAGGGGCCAGCAATCAGCCCCAGCATTTT
V: TRBV28
J: TRBJ1-5
length: 15
D: NA
size: NA

CDR3: CASSLQEVGETQYF
DNA: TGCGCCAGCAGCCTTCAAGAGGTCGGGGAGACCCAGTACTTC
V: TRBV4-1
J: TRBJ2-5
length: 14
D: NA
size: NA

CDR3: CASSLELASDEQYF
DNA: TGTGCCAGCAGCTTGGAACTAGCGTCGGACGAGCAGTACTTC
V: TRBV5-4
J: TRBJ2-7
length: 14
D: TRBD2
size: NA

CDR3: CASSLPRTLNTGELFF
DNA: TGTGCCAGCAGCTTACCGCGAACTCTAAACACCGGGGAGCTGTTTTTT
V: TRBV7-2
J: TRBJ2-2
length: 16
D: NA
size: NA

CDR3: CASSEDRGHVYEQYF
DNA: TGTGCCAGCAGTGAAGACAGGGGGCATGTCTACGAGCAGTACTTC
V: TRBV2
J: TRBJ2-7
length: 15
D: TRBD1
size: NA

CDR3: CSVEDAISAGQNTGELFF
DNA: TGCAGCGTTGAAGATGCAATATCGGCAGGGCAGAACACCGGGGAGCTGTTTTTT
V: TRBV29-1
J: TRBJ2-2
length: 18
D: NA
size: NA

CDR3: CASSPTGDTEAFF
DNA: TGTGCCAGCTCCCCGACAGGGGACACTGAAGCTTTCTTT
V: TRBV18
J: TRBJ1-1
length: 13
D: TRBD1
size: NA

CDR3: CASSYQRRDTQYF
DNA: TGTGCCAGCAGTTATCAGCGGCGAGATACGCAGTATTTT
V: TRBV6-5
J: TRBJ2-3
length: 13
D: NA
size: NA

CDR3: CASSQGKGLAGVRTQYF
DNA: TGTGCCAGCAGCCAAGGGAAAGGACTAGCGGGAGTGCGTACGCAGTATTTT
V: TRBV14
J: TRBJ2-3
length: 17
D: TRBD2
size: NA

CDR3: CASSPGRAQETQYF
DNA: TGTGCCAGCAGTCCGGGTAGGGCACAAGAGACCCAGTACTTC
V: TRBV7-2
J: TRBJ2-5
length: 14
D: NA
size: few

CDR3: CASSVRGRGYQETQYF
DNA: TGCGCCAGCAGCGTGAGGGGCAGGGGGTACCAAGAGACCCAGTACTTC
V: TRBV5-1
J: TRBJ2-5
length: 16
D: TRBD1
size: NA

CDR3: CATTPGYNSPLHF
DNA: TGTGCCACCACCCCAGGCTATAATTCACCCCTCCACTTT
V: TRBV6-5
J: TRBJ1-6
length: 13
D: NA
size: NA

CDR3: CAISERLLSTDTQYF
DNA: TGTGCCATCAGTGAGAGACTGTTAAGCACAGATACGCAGTATTTT
V: TRBV10-3
J: TRBJ2-3
length: 15
D: NA
size: NA

CDR3: CASSDPREAFYGYTF
DNA: TGTGCCAGCAGTGACCCCCGTGAGGCATTCTATGGCTACACCTTC
V: TRBV6-1
J: TRBJ1-2
length: 15
D: NA
size: NA

CDR3: CASSYSIQGDEAFF
DNA: TGTGCCAGCAGTTACTCGATACAGGGTGATGAAGCTTTCTTT
V: TRBV6-5
J: TRBJ1-1
length: 14
D: NA
size: NA

CDR3: CSVVGVVYGYTF
DNA: TGCAGCGTTGTGGGGGTGGTCTATGGCTACACCTTC
V: TRBV29-1
J: TRBJ1-2
length: 12
D: NA
size: NA

CDR3: CASSDAGRANTEAFF
DNA: TGTGCCAGCAGTGACGCGGGTCGGGCGAACACTGAAGCTTTCTTT
V: TRBV6-1
J: TRBJ1-1
length: 15
D: NA
size: NA

CDR3: CASSEDSSGELFF
DNA: TGTGCCAGCAGTGAAGACAGCTCCGGGGAGCTGTTTTTT
V: TRBV25-1
J: TRBJ2-2
length: 13
D: NA
size: NA

CDR3: CASSQGGAGIVKNIQYF
DNA: TGCGCCAGCAGCCAAGGAGGGGCAGGGATAGTCAAAAACATTCAGTACTTC
V: TRBV4-1
J: TRBJ2-4
length: 17
D: NA
size: NA

CDR3: CASITPGSRLFF
DNA: TGTGCCAGTATCACCCCAGGGTCCCGACTGTTTTTT
V: TRBV19
J: TRBJ1-4
length: 12
D: NA
size: NA

CDR3: CASSLRGRFSYEQYF
DNA: TGTGCCAGCAGTCTAAGGGGGCGATTCTCCTACGAGCAGTACTTC
V: TRBV28
J: TRBJ2-7
length: 15
D: TRBD1
size: NA

CDR3: CASSVKGINQPQHF
DNA: TGTGCCAGCAGTGTGAAGGGGATCAATCAGCCCCAGCATTTT
V: TRBV2
J: TRBJ1-5
length: 14
D: NA
size: few

CDR3: CASRAGTGATGELFF
DNA: TGTGCCAGCAGAGCCGGGACAGGGGCCACCGGGGAGCTGTTTTTT
V: TRBV9
J: TRBJ2-2
length: 15
D: TRBD1
size: NA

CDR3: CASATSSMRGQNIQYF
DNA: TGTGCCAGCGCAACGAGTAGCATGAGGGGGCAAAACATTCAGTACTTC
V: TRBV19
J: TRBJ2-4
length: 16
D: TRBD1
size: NA

CDR3: CASSDRVQETQYF
DNA: TGTGCCAGCAGTGACAGGGTTCAAGAGACCCAGTACTTC
V: TRBV6-5
J: TRBJ2-5
length: 13
D: TRBD1
size: NA

CDR3: CASSLYMAGSRTGELFF
DNA: TGTGCCAGCAGCTTGTATATGGCAGGGAGTCGAACCGGGGAGCTGTTTTTT
V: TRBV5-6
J: TRBJ2-2
length: 17
D: NA
size: NA

CDR3: CASTERETQYF
DNA: TGTGCCAGCACCGAGCGGGAGACGCAGTATTTT
V: TRBV28
J: TRBJ2-3
length: 11
D: TRBD2
size: NA

CDR3: CASSFAVAKNIQYF
DNA: TGTGCCAGTAGCTTTGCTGTAGCCAAAAACATTCAGTACTTC
V: TRBV19
J: TRBJ2-4
length: 14
D: NA
size: once

CDR3: CAWAGTSGSSYNEQFF
DNA: TGTGCCTGGGCCGGGACTAGCGGGAGCTCCTACAATGAGCAGTTCTTC
V: TRBV30
J: TRBJ2-1
length: 16
D: TRBD2
size: NA

CDR3: CASSALAGSNIQYF
DNA: TGCGCCAGCAGCGCACTAGCGGGTTCAAACATTCAGTACTTC
V: TRBV10-2
J: TRBJ2-4
length: 14
D: TRBD2
size: NA